What follows is one TCR beta chain and its context. CDR1 is LNHDA and CDR2 is SQIVND in the germline V gene (reference sequence). V was cut by 5 bases and J by 3 bases, with 14 bases left in between. The CDR3 loop spans 14 amino acids. This sample is drawn from a study of T cells after somatic rescue of genetic block. Assay used: immunoSEQ multiplex PCR; TCRdb lists only in-frame clones, some missing. The table has some 15,000 clones, about 70% seen once; the top ten hold 12% to 15%. The chain links TRBV19 to TRBJ2-7; possibly TRBD1 for D (5 bases). What was sequenced was peripheral blood mononuclear cells (PBMCs). This clonotype was sampled from a boy aged 5-17 years. CDR3 region: CASSVAGPHYEQYF. CDR3 bases: TGTGCCAGTAGTGTAGCAGGGCCTCACTACGAGCAGTACTTC.